Each of the 20 T cell receptor beta chains below was sequenced from the same sample in a study of T-cell reconstitution after alpha-beta-depleted transplantation in children. Unique molecular identifiers were built into the TCRbeta library. TCRdb independently ran MiXCR on the PCR reads; one entry per CDR3 protein. The repertoire holds about a million distinct CDR3 sequences, with 25% to 35% as singletons. The sample here was PBMCs, mostly from graft donor cells, taken 360 days after TCRalphabeta/CD19-depleted stem cell transplant. Receptors originate from a boy younger than two who had a stem cell transplant for SCID, so the T cells may come from the graft donor.

This sequence joins TRBV15 and TRBJ2-1; D call uncertain. The CDR3 extends over 11 amino acids. Germline V gene sequence: CDR1 LNHNV, CDR2 YYDKDF (reference sequence). V was cut by 7 bases and J by 6 bases, with 7 bases left in between. Here the CDR3 DNA reads TGTGCCACCACTGGCGGCAATGAGCAGTTCTTC. Translated: CATTGGNEQFF. The entire variable domain, with the rest obtained from reference TRBV15 and TRBJ2-1, is as follows: DAMVIQNPRYQVTQFGKPVTLSCSQTLNHNVMYWYQQKSSQAPKLLFHYYDKDFNNEADTPDNFQSRRPNTSFCFLDIRSPGLGDTAMYLCATTGGNEQFFGPGTRLTVL.

The rearrangement links TRBV5-5 to TRBJ2-5, with D possibly called TRBD1 or TRBD2 (6 bases each). The CDR3 contains 14 residues. From germline, CDR1 is SGHKS and CDR2 YYEKEE (reference sequence). The V end lost 1 base, the J end lost 6 bases, and 13 bases lay between the germline ends. CDR3 protein: CASSLTGRRKTQYF. Here the CDR3 DNA reads TGTGCCAGCAGCTTGACAGGGAGGAGGAAGACCCAGTACTTC.

The rearrangement joins TRBV7-2 to TRBJ2-1; D gene uncertain. The CDR3 runs to 14 residues. Trimming removed 5 bases from V and 0 bases from J, with 8 bases in between. Germline V gene data show CDR1 as SGHTA and CDR2 as FQGNSA. The CDR3 here is CASSETSSYNEQFF. Written as DNA, the CDR3 is TGTGCCAGCAGCGAAACGAGCTCCTACAATGAGCAGTTCTTC.

A few counts support this clonotype. The chain carries TRBV5-1 and TRBJ1-2; D is unclear. The length of the CDR3 is 11 residues. The V gene's germline CDR1 is SGHRS and CDR2 YFSETQ. V lost 3 bases to trimming and J lost 8 bases, with 8 bases between them. The CDR3 nucleotides read TGCGCCAGCAGCTCGATTTCAGGCTACACCTTC. This sequence encodes CASSSISGYTF.

The genes are TRBV4-2 and TRBJ2-5, with TRBD2 matching over 10 bases. The CDR3 length is 18 residues. CDR1 is LGHNA, CDR2 YNFKEQ, per germline. Germline trimming cut 1 base from V and 1 base from J; bases unmatched to any gene: 9. CDR3 amino acids: CASSQASLAGEAQETQYF. For the CDR3, the DNA is TGTGCCAGCAGCCAAGCTTCCCTAGCGGGGGAGGCCCAAGAGACCCAGTACTTC.

This clonotype has more than one count but fewer than ten. V gene TRBV3-1 combines with J gene TRBJ2-5; D is unresolved. Germline V CDR1 and CDR2: LGHDT, YNNKEL (reference sequence). The CDR3 is made up of 12 amino acids. The ends were cut back, 3 bases at V and 3 bases at J, with 5 bases in the middle. The CDR3 protein is CASSHLKETQYF. The DNA of the CDR3 is TGTGCCAGCAGCCACCTCAAAGAGACCCAGTACTTC.

The rearrangement uses TRBV20-1 and TRBJ2-7; 7 bases agree with TRBD1. Germline assignment: CDR1 DFQATT and CDR2 SNEGSKA (reference sequence). This CDR3 is 11 amino acids long. Trimming at V came to 5 bases and at J to 7 bases, leaving 5 bases not matched to a gene. In DNA, the CDR3 is TGCAGTGCTTTGACAGGGTCTGAGCAGTACTTC. Its translation is CSALTGSEQYF.

The table lists this clonotype with a few counts. The chain links TRBV4-3 to TRBJ2-5; 13 bases fit TRBD2. The trim removed 0 bases at V and 5 bases at J, leaving 3 bases unmatched. CDR3 length: 16 residues. Germline values: CDR1 LGHNA, CDR2 YSLEER. This chain's CDR3 is CASSQDLGLAGETQYF. In DNA form, the CDR3 reads TGCGCCAGCAGCCAAGATCTGGGACTAGCGGGGGAGACCCAGTACTTC.

The chain recombines TRBV5-1 with TRBJ1-5; D remains ambiguous. The CDR3 contains 14 residues. Germline V lookup: CDR1 SGHRS, CDR2 YFSETQ. With 1 base removed from V and 10 bases from J, the gap between germline ends came to 15 bases. CDR3 protein: CASSLFTGVEPQHF. The CDR3 nucleotides read TGCGCCAGCAGCTTGTTCACCGGGGTCGAACCCCAGCATTTT.

V usage is TRBV15 and J usage is TRBJ2-1; D possibly corresponds to TRBD2 (7 bases). V dropped 3 bases and J dropped 4 bases, with 19 bases sitting between them. The CDR3 has 17 residues. Germline CDR1 is LNHNV and CDR2 is YYDKDF (reference sequence). The CDR3 here is CATSSPVEGGGYNEQFF. In DNA, the CDR3 is TGTGCCACCAGCAGTCCCGTTGAGGGGGGGGGTTACAATGAGCAGTTCTTC. Looking up the rest from reference TRBV15 and TRBJ2-1 gives the full variable domain: DAMVIQNPRYQVTQFGKPVTLSCSQTLNHNVMYWYQQKSSQAPKLLFHYYDKDFNNEADTPDNFQSRRPNTSFCFLDIRSPGLGDTAMYLCATSSPVEGGGYNEQFFGPGTRLTVL.

V and J are TRBV20-1 and TRBJ1-1; TRBD1 is a possible D gene (5 bases). Germline values: CDR1 DFQATT, CDR2 SNEGSKA (reference sequence). The germline V and J ends were trimmed by 6 bases and 0 bases, with 17 bases remaining between them. The CDR3 is 15 amino acids. This CDR3 is CSAIGGWEMNTEAFF. The CDR3 DNA reads as TGCAGTGCCATTGGGGGGTGGGAGATGAACACTGAAGCTTTCTTT.

The J gene is TRBJ2-5, the V gene TRBV28; TRBD2 might be the D (5 bases). This CDR3 has 13 residues. V lost 4 bases and J lost 1, with 7 bases in between. Germline lookup yields CDR1 MDHEN and CDR2 SYDVKM. The DNA of the CDR3 is TGTGCCAGCAGTTCGGGGTCCCAAGAGACCCAGTACTTC. Its translation: CASSSGSQETQYF.

The rearrangement links TRBV7-8 to TRBJ2-3; 10 bases match TRBD2. Unmatched junction bases numbered 5, after V lost 1 base and J lost 7 bases. Germline loops: CDR1 SGHVS, CDR2 FQNEAQ. The CDR3 is made up of 15 amino acids. The CDR3 DNA reads TGTGCCAGCAGCTTAGGTAGCGGGAGGCTTTATACGCAGTATTTT. This codes for CASSLGSGRLYTQYF.

This clonotype came up many times. V gene TRBV12-3 or TRBV12-4 combines with J gene TRBJ2-7; D is unclear. The CDR3 is 13 amino acids. V was cut by 1 base and J by 3 bases, with 7 bases left in between. This chain's CDR3 is CASSLGRNYEQYF. The CDR3 DNA reads as TGTGCCAGCAGTTTAGGGAGAAACTACGAGCAGTACTTC.

The chain links TRBV5-1 to TRBJ1-1; 9 bases match TRBD1. The CDR3 runs 14 residues. The V gene's germline CDR1 is SGHRS and CDR2 YFSETQ. The V gene end was trimmed by 5 bases and the J gene end by 9 bases; junction bases not matched to a gene: 11. Here the CDR3 reads CASSLNTGTGKAFF. The CDR3 bases are TGCGCCAGCAGTTTAAACACCGGGACAGGGAAAGCTTTCTTT.

The CDR3 protein is CASSVEAGQRLTEAFF. For the CDR3, the DNA is TGTGCCAGCAGCGTAGAGGCGGGACAGAGGCTCACTGAAGCTTTCTTT. The chain links TRBV9 to TRBJ1-1; 7 bases map to TRBD1. The junction had 9 bases not matched to a gene; V was cut back by 0 bases and J by 4 bases. The CDR3 contains 16 residues. Germline CDR1 SGDLS, CDR2 YYNGEE.

The chain uses TRBV20-1 and TRBJ1-5, with D unclear. Germline V gives CDR1 DFQATT, CDR2 SNEGSKA (reference sequence). The CDR3 spans 14 residues. The V gene lost 3 bases and the J gene lost 2 bases, with 11 bases spanning the gap. The CDR3 protein is CSARTGHGNQPQHF. In DNA, the CDR3 is TGCAGTGCTAGGACCGGGCATGGCAATCAGCCCCAGCATTTT.

The rearrangement joins TRBV7-7 to TRBJ2-7, with D perhaps TRBD1 (6 bases). Germline lookup yields CDR1 SSHAT and CDR2 FNYEAQ (reference sequence). The CDR3 has 18 amino acids. Trimming cost V 4 bases and J 9 bases, with 31 bases left between them. The CDR3 DNA reads as TGTGCCAGCAGCTCGATCGCCCCAGGGGACCGGGACGAAGGAGTGCAGTACTTC. It is translated as CASSSIAPGDRDEGVQYF.

The gene calls are TRBV3-1 and TRBJ1-5; a weak D match, TRBD1 (5 bases). The germline CDR1 and CDR2 sequences are LGHDT and YNNKEL (reference sequence). The CDR3 has 14 amino acids. The V end was cut by 4 bases, the J end by 3 bases, with 10 bases between. The CDR3 reads CASSPRQTNQPQHF. DNA for the CDR3: TGTGCCAGCAGCCCCCGACAGACCAATCAGCCCCAGCATTTT. Full variable domain (rest looked up from reference TRBV3-1 and TRBJ1-5): DTAVSQTPKYLVTQMGNDKSIKCEQNLGHDTMYWYKQDSKKFLKIMFSYNNKELIINETVPNRFSPKSPDKAHLNLHINSLELGDSAVYFCASSPRQTNQPQHFGDGTRLSIL.

The count of this clonotype is one. The V and J genes are TRBV5-1 and TRBJ2-7; D call uncertain. Germline lookup yields CDR1 SGHRS and CDR2 YFSETQ. This CDR3 region has 13 residues. V was shortened by 1 base and J by 4 bases, with 9 bases between the two germline ends. In nucleotides, the CDR3 is TGCGCCAGCAGCTTGTTGGGATGGTACGAGCAGTACTTC. It translates to CASSLLGWYEQYF.